The rows below give T cell receptor beta chains drawn from one sample of a study of CD8+CD57+ T cells in acquired aplastic anemia. In TCRdb, the reads were re-called with MiXCR into one record per CDR3 protein. The sample has over 150,000 distinct CDR3 sequences; approximately 43% are singletons. Sequencing used sorted CD4+, CD8+, or CD8+CD57+ T cells (not recorded which) from PBMCs. These receptors were collected from a human donor in good health. Each CDR3 is given with its conserved first and last residue. D genes are given only for firm matches. Only part of the rows carry a size: once, few, many, or a class if the clone is expanded.

>TRBJ2-5|TRBV9|NA|15|TRBD1
TGTGCCAGCAGCGTTACCGGGACAGCGCAAGAGACCCAGTACTTC
CASSVTGTAQETQYF
>TRBJ1-2|TRBV7-2|many|13|NA
TGTGCCAGCAGCTTAGAGAGAAGCTATGGCTACACCTTC
CASSLERSYGYTF
>TRBJ2-3|TRBV7-2|many|17|TRBD2
TGTGCCAGCAGCGCCCAGACTAGCGGGGGGGCCACAGATACGCAGTATTTT
CASSAQTSGGATDTQYF
>TRBJ1-3|TRBV2|NA|15|TRBD1
TGTGCCTCCCAGTCGGGCAGGGGGCTAGGAAACACCATATATTTT
CASQSGRGLGNTIYF
>TRBJ2-7|TRBV6-2/TRBV6-3|many|14|TRBD2
TGTGCCAGCAGTTCCCCTAGCGGGGGGAACGAGCAGTACTTC
CASSSPSGGNEQYF
>TRBJ2-5|TRBV5-8|many|13|TRBD2
TGTGCCAGCCGGTGGGCGGGAGTCGAGACCCAGTACTTC
CASRWAGVETQYF
>TRBJ2-7|TRBV5-1|NA|15|NA
TGCGCCAGCAGCTTGGCCGGACAGTCCATCTACGAGCAGTACTTC
CASSLAGQSIYEQYF
>TRBJ1-2|TRBV11-2|NA|15|NA
TGTGCCAGCAGCTCCGGGACGACGAATCTATATGGCTACACCTTC
CASSSGTTNLYGYTF
>TRBJ1-6|TRBV25-1|NA|14|TRBD1
TGTGCCAGCAGTGAAGGGACAGGGGTTTCACCCCTCCACTTT
CASSEGTGVSPLHF
>TRBJ2-1|TRBV4-2|NA|15|NA
TGTGCCAGCAGCCCGGAGGGGCGAACCTTTAATGAGCAGTTCTTC
CASSPEGRTFNEQFF
>TRBJ2-7|TRBV20-1|many|15|TRBD2
TGCAGTGCTAGATGGGGACTAGCGGGGTCCTACGAGCAGTACTTC
CSARWGLAGSYEQYF
>TRBJ2-7|TRBV4-1|NA|15|TRBD1
TGCGCCAGCAGCTTCCGGGACAGAAGCTCCTACGAGCAGTACTTC
CASSFRDRSSYEQYF
>TRBJ1-2|TRBV19|many|14|TRBD1
TGTGCCAGTATGGACAGGAGCAGTAACTATGGCTACACCTTC
CASMDRSSNYGYTF
>TRBJ1-6|TRBV20-1|NA|15|TRBD1
TGCAGTGCTAGGAGGGGGCGGGAAAATAATTCACCCCTCCACTTT
CSARRGRENNSPLHF
>TRBJ2-5|TRBV6-5|NA|15|TRBD1
TGTGCCAGCAGTTACGGGACAGCAAGCCAAGAGACCCAGTACTTC
CASSYGTASQETQYF
>TRBJ1-5|TRBV10-2|few|12|NA
TGCGCCAGCAGGAAGGGGAGTCAGCCCCAGCATTTT
CASRKGSQPQHF
>TRBJ1-5|TRBV20-1|many|13|NA
TGCAGTGCTAGGGGGCAGGTAGTACAGCCCCAGCATTTT
CSARGQVVQPQHF
>TRBJ2-1|TRBV24-1|many|16|TRBD2
TGTGCCACCAGTGATGCGCGGGGGGGCCTTGGGAATGAGCAGTTCTTC
CATSDARGGLGNEQFF
>TRBJ2-1|TRBV28|NA|16|TRBD2
TGTGCCAGCAGTACAACCGGACTAGCGGGAAGCTTTCAGCCGTTCTTC
CASSTTGLAGSFQPFF
>TRBJ2-1|TRBV4-2|NA|17|NA
TGTGCCAGCAGCCAAGATCAAAGGGGCAGCTCCTACAATGAGCAGTTCTTC
CASSQDQRGSSYNEQFF
>TRBJ1-2|TRBV10-3|once|17|NA
TGTGCCATTATAGCGGATCCGAGACGGGGGAATCGTTATGGCTACACCTTC
CAIIADPRRGNRYGYTF
>TRBJ1-5|TRBV19|NA|14|TRBD1
TGTGCCAGTAGCCGGGACAGGGGGCTCCAGCCCCAGCATTTT
CASSRDRGLQPQHF
>TRBJ2-1|TRBV7-2|many|16|TRBD2
TGTGCCAGCAGCCCCCCAAGGTGGCGGGAGAGGGATGAGCAGTTCTTC
CASSPPRWRERDEQFF
>TRBJ1-4|TRBV10-3|NA|13|NA
TGTGCCATCAATTCAGGGTTAGGAGAAAAACTGTTTTTT
CAINSGLGEKLFF
>TRBJ1-2|TRBV5-4|once|11|NA
TGTGCCAGCAGCTTAGTCCGGGGCTACACCTTC
CASSLVRGYTF
>TRBJ1-1|TRBV2|NA|13|TRBD1
TGTGCCAGCAGCGAAACAGGGGGCACTAAAGCTTTCTTT
CASSETGGTKAFF
>TRBJ1-6|TRBV30|many|15|NA
TGTGCCTGGAGACTAACCGGTTCGAATAATTCACCCCTCCACTTT
CAWRLTGSNNSPLHF
>TRBJ1-5|TRBV6-1|NA|14|TRBD1
TGTGCCAGCAGGTTGGCAGGGGGTAATCAGCCCCAGCATTTT
CASRLAGGNQPQHF
>TRBJ2-2|TRBV20-1|few|15|TRBD2
TGCAGTGCTCAGAGGCGGGAGGGGGGGACCGGGGAGCTGTTTTTT
CSAQRREGGTGELFF
>TRBJ2-3|TRBV5-4|few|17|NA
TGTGCCAGCAGCTTGGGCCCGACAATTACTAGCACAGATACGCAGTATTTT
CASSLGPTITSTDTQYF
>TRBJ2-1|TRBV10-3|many|11|TRBD2
TGTGCCTCTGCGGGAGGGGTTGAGCAGTTCTTC
CASAGGVEQFF
>TRBJ1-2|TRBV2|NA|12|NA
TGTGCCAGCAGATATGAGGGAACTGGCTACACCTTC
CASRYEGTGYTF
>TRBJ2-1|TRBV20-1|NA|14|TRBD2
TGCAGTGCAGGGACTAGCGGGGGGTTATATGAGCAGTTCTTC
CSAGTSGGLYEQFF
>TRBJ2-3|TRBV28|NA|15|TRBD2
TGTGCCAGCAGCCAAGCCGGGACTAGCGAAGATACGCAGTATTTT
CASSQAGTSEDTQYF
>TRBJ1-2|TRBV15|many|13|NA
TGTGCCACCAGCCTGGGGCCTAACTATGGCTACACCTTC
CATSLGPNYGYTF
>TRBJ2-7|TRBV10-3|NA|13|NA
TGTGCCATCAGTGAGTTGGAGGCTGCAACGCAGTACTTC
CAISELEAATQYF
>TRBJ1-2|TRBV7-2|many|14|NA
TGTGCCAGCAGCTTAAATGTCGGGGGGCTGGGCTACACCTTC
CASSLNVGGLGYTF
>TRBJ1-1|TRBV15|NA|14|TRBD1
TGTGCCACCAGCTTCCAGACAGGGAATACTGAAGCTTTCTTT
CATSFQTGNTEAFF
>TRBJ1-6|TRBV7-2|many|16|NA
TGTGCCAGCAGCTCCAACTCGGGAACCTGGGGCTCACCCCTCCACTTT
CASSSNSGTWGSPLHF
>TRBJ2-5|TRBV7-8|once|14|NA
TGTGCCAGCAGCTTATTCCGGGCCCAAGAGACCCAGTACTTC
CASSLFRAQETQYF
>TRBJ2-4|TRBV19|many|15|NA
TGTGCCAGTAGAGTCCAGGGGCTAGCCAAAAACATTCAGTACTTC
CASRVQGLAKNIQYF
>TRBJ1-1|TRBV29-1|NA|13|TRBD1
TGCAGCGTCGCGGGACAGGGTTTAACTGAAGCTTTCTTT
CSVAGQGLTEAFF
>TRBJ2-3|TRBV10-3|many|12|NA
TGTGCCATCAATACGAACACAGATACGCAGTATTTT
CAINTNTDTQYF
>TRBJ1-6|TRBV29-1|NA|13|TRBD1
TGCAGCGTTGTAACAGGGGAGAATTCACCCCTCCACTTT
CSVVTGENSPLHF
>TRBJ1-1|TRBV5-1|many|14|NA
TGCGCCAGCAGCTTGGTTCTGGTGAACACTGAAGCTTTCTTT
CASSLVLVNTEAFF
>TRBJ1-3|TRBV15|many|14|NA
TGTGCCACCAGCAGAGATAACGGTGGAAACACCATATATTTT
CATSRDNGGNTIYF
>TRBJ2-7|TRBV19|NA|13|NA
TGTGCCAGTAGTATCGGGACGGTCTACGAGCAGTACTTC
CASSIGTVYEQYF
>TRBJ1-2|TRBV9|NA|15|NA
TGTGCCAGCAGCGAGTGGGGCGCAGCTGACTATGGCTACACCTTC
CASSEWGAADYGYTF
>TRBJ2-3|TRBV2|NA|16|NA
TGTGCCAGCAGTAATGACAGAGGGGGGAGCACAGATACGCAGTATTTT
CASSNDRGGSTDTQYF
>TRBJ2-3|TRBV7-3|many|11|NA
TGTGCCAGCAGCTTGACAGATACGCAGTATTTT
CASSLTDTQYF
>TRBJ2-5|TRBV20-1|few|16|TRBD2
TGCAGTGCCATCGAAGCTAGCGGGGGGTACCAAGAGACCCAGTACTTC
CSAIEASGGYQETQYF
>TRBJ2-6|TRBV7-2|NA|19|NA
TGTGCCAGCAGCTTAGCTTTGGGGCAGGGAGCATCTGGGGCCAACGTCCTGACTTTC
CASSLALGQGASGANVLTF
>TRBJ2-3|TRBV9|once|20|NA
NA
CASSFYICSAPTSSSDTQYF
>TRBJ2-1|TRBV5-8|NA|13|TRBD1
TGTGCCAGCAGCTGGGACAGTTACAATGAGCAGTTCTTC
CASSWDSYNEQFF